Shown below are 29 T cell receptor beta chains from a single sample sequenced in a study of T cell responses to AZD1222 COVID-19 vaccine. This table comes from immunoSEQ multiplex PCR, and its TCRdb copy is limited to in-frame clones, with some not included. The sample shows some 200,000 clones, about 89% of them seen only once. Sequencing was performed on peripheral blood, taken 28 days after the second AZD1222 dose. Source of these receptors: an adult who received the AZD1222 COVID-19 vaccine.

The chain couples TRBV29-1 to TRBJ1-2; perhaps TRBD1 as D (5 bases). The CDR3 runs 13 residues. Per germline, CDR1 SQVTM and CDR2 ANQGSEA. Trimming removed 1 base from V and 8 bases from J, with 14 bases in between. CDR3 loop: CSVEVRTPWGYTF. In DNA, the CDR3 is TGCAGCGTTGAAGTCCGGACACCATGGGGCTACACCTTC.

This clone was picked up a small number of times. The rearrangement uses TRBV2 and TRBJ1-4; 9 bases agree with TRBD1. Trimming at V came to 4 bases and at J to 5 bases, leaving 5 bases not matched to a gene. This CDR3 spans 15 amino acids. Germline V lookup: CDR1 SNHLY, CDR2 FYNNEI. CDR3 bases: TGTGCCAGCAGTGTCGGAGGACAGGGGAATGAAAAACTGTTTTTT. Translating gives CASSVGGQGNEKLFF. The full variable domain, rest sourced from reference TRBV2 and TRBJ1-4, is EPEVTQTPSHQVTQMGQEVILRCVPISNHLYFYWYRQILGQKVEFLVSFYNNEISEKSEIFDDQFSVERPDGSNFTLKIRSTKLEDSAMYFCASSVGGQGNEKLFFGSGTQLSVL.

J is TRBJ1-6 and V is TRBV9; no reliable D call. V lost 0 bases, J lost 5 bases, and 9 bases lay in between. The CDR3 extends over 15 amino acids. CDR1 is SGDLS and CDR2 is YYNGEE in the germline V gene. CDR3 sequence reads: CASSVGGGNNSPLHF. In nucleotides, the CDR3 is TGTGCCAGCAGCGTAGGGGGTGGGAATAATTCACCCCTCCACTTT.

This sequence joins TRBV7-9 and TRBJ1-5; D unclear. The CDR3 is made up of 17 amino acids. Trimming removed 5 bases at V and 2 bases at J, with 19 bases between. In germline, CDR1 is SEHNR, CDR2 FQNEAQ (reference sequence). The CDR3 region has the DNA TGTGCCAGCAGCCGGGGTCGGGCCGACGGAGGCAATCAGCCCCAGCATTTT. Protein: CASSRGRADGGNQPQHF.

The chain links TRBV27 to TRBJ1-1; 8 bases are a match to TRBD1. Germline CDR1 and CDR2: MNHEY and SMNVEV (reference sequence). Trimming cost V 6 bases and J 7 bases; bases outside gene matches: 4. This CDR3 region has 12 residues. CDR3 protein: CASSQDRVEAFF. The CDR3 DNA follows: TGTGCCAGCAGCCAGGACAGGGTTGAAGCTTTCTTT.

This clone was detected once. The gene calls are TRBV9 and TRBJ1-1; weak D call: TRBD1 (5 bases). This CDR3 has 14 amino acids. The germline V gene encodes CDR1 SGDLS and CDR2 YYNGEE. With 3 bases removed from V and 7 bases from J, the gap between germline ends came to 16 bases. For the CDR3, the DNA is TGTGCCAGCAGCGGGGGACCAGCGGACGTTGAAGCTTTCTTT. It translates to CASSGGPADVEAFF.

Concerning this clone: The junction departs from the called germline gene at one end, perhaps through a read error. The gene calls are TRBV10-2 and TRBJ2-7; D gene uncertain. The CDR3 runs 18 residues. Germline loops: CDR1 WSHSY, CDR2 SAAADI. In nucleotides, the CDR3 is TGCGCCAGCAAATCTCAGGACCGTGTGGCGCCAGGCTCCAACGAGCAGTACTTC. Residues: CASKSQDRVAPGSNEQYF.

Concerning this clone itself: Germline is not matched at one junction end, which may reflect a read error. The rearrangement uses TRBV7-9 and TRBJ1-2, with D perhaps TRBD1 (5 bases). The CDR3 length is 12 residues. Germline assignment: CDR1 SEHNR and CDR2 FQNEAQ (reference sequence). The CDR3 coding sequence is TGTGCCAGCAGCTCGACAGTAATGCGAGGGTTCTTC. Its translation: CASSSTVMRGFF.

The chain has TRBV7-2 and TRBJ1-4; D not resolved. The CDR3 contains 18 residues. Germline V lookup: CDR1 SGHTA, CDR2 FQGNSA. Trimming pared 6 bases from V and 5 bases from J, leaving 25 bases between. The CDR3, as DNA: TGTGCCAGCAGGGAGTCGTTGATTAGGGAACCCGAAAATGAAAAACTGTTTTTT. Its translation is CASRESLIREPENEKLFF.

The chain is built from TRBV5-6 and TRBJ2-7; 7 positions agree with TRBD2. Germline CDR1 SGHDT, CDR2 YYEEEE. Trimming at V came to 6 bases and at J to 5 bases, leaving 8 bases not matched to a gene. The CDR3 has 13 amino acids. The CDR3 sequence: CASTIIGGDEQYF. CDR3 sequence (DNA): TGTGCCAGCACTATAATTGGGGGGGACGAGCAGTACTTC.

This clone is a singleton in its sample. The rearrangement uses TRBV6-5 and TRBJ2-7; D might be TRBD1 or TRBD2, each matching 5 bases. The CDR3 covers 14 residues. Germline-derived CDR1 and CDR2 are MNHEY and SVGAGI. V lost 6 bases and J lost 4, with 16 bases in between. The CDR3 here is CASSRDLALYEQYF. The CDR3 DNA sequence: TGTGCCAGCAGCCGGGACCTCGCCCTTTACGAGCAGTACTTC.

The V and J genes are TRBV2 and TRBJ1-2, with 7 bases matching TRBD1. The CDR3 has 13 amino acids. Germline V CDR1 and CDR2: SNHLY, FYNNEI. The V gene end was trimmed by 5 bases and the J gene end by 5 bases; junction bases not matched to a gene: 5. For the CDR3, the DNA is TGTGCCAGCAGTCATACGGACAGGTATGGCTACACCTTC. Residues: CASSHTDRYGYTF. The variable domain in full, with the rest retrieved from reference TRBV2 and TRBJ1-2, is EPEVTQTPSHQVTQMGQEVILRCVPISNHLYFYWYRQILGQKVEFLVSFYNNEISEKSEIFDDQFSVERPDGSNFTLKIRSTKLEDSAMYFCASSHTDRYGYTFGSGTRLTVV.

The genes are TRBV7-9 and TRBJ1-3; 7 bases are shared with TRBD1. J gave up 4 bases and V 4 bases, and 4 bases lay outside the gene matches. The CDR3 extends over 14 amino acids. Germline V gene lookup returns CDR1 SEHNR and CDR2 FQNEAQ (reference sequence). The CDR3 is CASSSTGTGNTIYF. As DNA, the CDR3 is TGTGCCAGCAGCTCGACAGGGACAGGAAACACCATATATTTT.

The gene calls are TRBV27 and TRBJ2-5, with TRBD1 matching 8 bases. V gave up 10 bases and J gave up 4 bases; unmatched junction bases: 11. Germline V gene data show CDR1 as MNHEY and CDR2 as SMNVEV (reference sequence). The CDR3 covers 14 residues. In DNA, the CDR3 is TGTGCCACCAGAAGTTCTGACAGGGGAGAGACCCAGTACTTC. Translating it yields CATRSSDRGETQYF.

The sample holds one count of this clone. The genes are TRBV5-4 and TRBJ2-5; 9 positions agree with TRBD2. The CDR3 length is 14 residues. Germline trimming cut 2 bases from V and 5 bases from J; bases unmatched to any gene: 4. CDR1 and CDR2 from the germline V gene are SGHNT and YYREEE (reference sequence). Written as DNA, the CDR3 is TGTGCCAGCAGCTTCAGGCGGGAGGGGGAGACCCAGTACTTC. As protein: CASSFRREGETQYF.

This chain uses TRBV30 with TRBJ2-5; 9 bases are a match to TRBD2. CDR3 length: 14 residues. CDR1 and CDR2 (germline): GTSNPN, SVGIG (reference sequence). With 4 bases clipped from V and 5 bases from J, the junction kept 8 bases outside the gene matches. DNA for the CDR3: TGTGCCTGGATAAAATTAGCGGGAGAGGAGACCCAGTACTTC. Its protein product is CAWIKLAGEETQYF.

The chain uses TRBV6-5 and TRBJ2-7; possible D gene TRBD1, 5 bases. Germline-derived CDR1 and CDR2 are MNHEY and SVGAGI. Trimming shortened V by 5 bases and J by 2 bases, and 7 bases separated the two germline ends. This CDR3 is 12 amino acids long. The CDR3 sequence is CASSPGTYEQYF. The CDR3 bases are TGTGCCAGCAGTCCAGGGACCTACGAGCAGTACTTC.

The chain links TRBV19 to TRBJ2-1; D possibly uses TRBD1 or TRBD2 (5 bases each). Germline V gives CDR1 LNHDA, CDR2 SQIVND (reference sequence). V was cut by 1 base and J by 13 bases, with 20 bases left in between. This CDR3 spans 15 amino acids. The CDR3 here is CASSIVRGLAIVQFF. The CDR3 nucleotides read TGTGCCAGTAGTATAGTTCGGGGCCTCGCTATTGTTCAGTTCTTC.

The chain joins TRBV18 to TRBJ1-4, with D perhaps matching TRBD1 (6 bases). CDR3 length: 14 amino acids. The V gene lost 0 bases and the J gene lost 6 bases, with 8 bases spanning the gap. Germline V gives CDR1 KGHSH, CDR2 LQKENI. The CDR3 sequence is CASSPPNRDEKLFF. The CDR3 DNA sequence: TGTGCCAGCTCACCACCGAACAGGGATGAAAAACTGTTTTTT.

This clone appeared once. This chain uses TRBV7-9 with TRBJ1-4; 10 positions match TRBD1. V was pared by 6 bases and J by 6 bases, with 4 bases of the junction left unmatched. Germline V gene sequence: CDR1 SEHNR, CDR2 FQNEAQ (reference sequence). CDR3 length: 14 amino acids. The CDR3 reads CASSSGTGDEKLFF. CDR3 nucleotide sequence: TGTGCCAGCAGTTCCGGGACAGGGGATGAAAAACTGTTTTTT.

This clone has only one observation. This sequence joins TRBV6-5 and TRBJ1-1; the match to TRBD1 covers 7 bases. The CDR3 runs to 15 residues. In germline, CDR1 is MNHEY, CDR2 SVGAGI. Unmatched junction bases numbered 11, after V lost 7 bases and J lost 3 bases. The CDR3, as DNA: TGTGCCAGCATACCTCCCACAGGGGTATACACTGAAGCTTTCTTT. Translating gives CASIPPTGVYTEAFF.

V usage is TRBV2 and J usage is TRBJ1-5; D gene ambiguous. Trimming removed 5 bases at V and 4 bases at J, with 15 bases between. The CDR3 runs 15 residues. Germline V CDR1 and CDR2: SNHLY, FYNNEI. In DNA, the CDR3 is TGTGCCAGCAGTTCTCAGCTAGCCCTTAATCAGCCCCAGCATTTT. Protein: CASSSQLALNQPQHF.

This clone has a single count. The rearrangement joins TRBV3-1 (or the pseudogene TRBV3-2) to TRBJ1-3; 8 bases fit TRBD1. From germline, CDR1 is LGHDT and CDR2 YNNKEL (reference sequence). The length of the CDR3 is 15 residues. The trim removed 4 bases at V and 5 bases at J, leaving 7 bases unmatched. CDR3 in amino acids: CASSRRQGSRNTIYF. The CDR3 nucleotides are TGTGCCAGCAGCCGCCGACAGGGGAGCAGAAACACCATATATTTT.

V gene TRBV6-5 combines with J gene TRBJ2-7; D might be TRBD2 (6 bases). Trimming took off 8 bases at V and 2 bases at J, with 16 bases between the two ends. The CDR3 extends over 14 amino acids. Germline V gives CDR1 MNHEY, CDR2 SVGAGI. The CDR3 coding sequence is TGTGCCAGCCGACTCCCTAGCGCTACCTACGAGCAGTACTTC. It is translated as CASRLPSATYEQYF.

The J gene is TRBJ2-6, the V gene TRBV4-1; D unclear. The CDR3 covers 17 residues. Trimming took 1 base from V and 0 from J, leaving 10 bases between them. In germline, CDR1 is MGHRA, CDR2 YSYEKL. CDR3 bases: TGCGCCAGCAGCCAAGCCCCCTCTTCCTCTGGGGCCAACGTCCTGACTTTC. Amino acid sequence: CASSQAPSSSGANVLTF.

The chain employs TRBV9 and TRBJ2-2; no firm D call. Per germline, CDR1 SGDLS and CDR2 YYNGEE. The CDR3 runs to 12 residues. V lost 3 bases and J 4 bases, leaving 4 bases between the germline ends. DNA of the CDR3: TGTGCCAGCAGCGGGATCACCGGGGAGCTGTTTTTT. Translating it yields CASSGITGELFF.

The chain carries TRBV19 and TRBJ2-7; D is possibly TRBD2 (5 bases). This CDR3 has 14 amino acids. Trimming left V 6 bases short and J 0 bases short, with 12 bases between. The germline CDR1 and CDR2 sequences are LNHDA and SQIVND (reference sequence). The CDR3 sequence: CASRPHGNSYEQYF. The CDR3 DNA reads as TGTGCCAGTAGGCCCCACGGGAACTCCTACGAGCAGTACTTC.

The chain recombines TRBV6-1 with TRBJ2-7; D remains ambiguous. Trimming removed 5 bases from V and 9 bases from J, with 14 bases in between. This CDR3 is built from 12 residues. CDR1 MNHNS and CDR2 SASEGT come from the germline V gene. CDR3 nucleotides: TGTGCCAGCAGTTATGCCGGTCAGGCGCAGTACTTC. Residues: CASSYAGQAQYF.

The genes are TRBV27 and TRBJ2-7, with 9 bases matching TRBD2. Germline V gene sequence: CDR1 MNHEY, CDR2 SMNVEV (reference sequence). Losses at the gene ends were 5 bases for V and 2 bases for J; bases not matched to a gene: 13. This CDR3 contains 17 residues. Written as DNA, the CDR3 is TGTGCCAGCAGTAGACGGCCCGAGACTAGCGGTCCCTACGAGCAGTACTTC. Its translation is CASSRRPETSGPYEQYF.